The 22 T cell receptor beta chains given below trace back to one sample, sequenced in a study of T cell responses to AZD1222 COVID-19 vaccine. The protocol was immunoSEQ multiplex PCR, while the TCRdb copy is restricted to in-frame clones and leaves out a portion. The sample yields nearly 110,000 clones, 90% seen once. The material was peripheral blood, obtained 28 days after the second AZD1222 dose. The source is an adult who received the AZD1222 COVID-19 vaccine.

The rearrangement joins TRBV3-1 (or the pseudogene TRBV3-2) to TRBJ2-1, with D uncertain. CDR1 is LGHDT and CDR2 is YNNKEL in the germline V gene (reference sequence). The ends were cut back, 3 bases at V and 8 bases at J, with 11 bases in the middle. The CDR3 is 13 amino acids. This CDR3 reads CASSQAWADEQFF. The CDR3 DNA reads TGTGCCAGCAGCCAGGCGTGGGCGGATGAGCAGTTCTTC.

This chain's CDR3 is CASSLWGSGAGNTIYF. The CDR3 coding sequence is TGTGCCAGCAGCTTATGGGGCTCGGGCGCTGGAAACACCATATATTTT. V is TRBV7-2 and J is TRBJ1-3; D may be TRBD1 (5 bases). The V gene lost 2 bases and the J gene lost 2 bases, with 13 bases spanning the gap. There are 16 residues in the CDR3. The germline V gene encodes CDR1 SGHTA and CDR2 FQGNSA.

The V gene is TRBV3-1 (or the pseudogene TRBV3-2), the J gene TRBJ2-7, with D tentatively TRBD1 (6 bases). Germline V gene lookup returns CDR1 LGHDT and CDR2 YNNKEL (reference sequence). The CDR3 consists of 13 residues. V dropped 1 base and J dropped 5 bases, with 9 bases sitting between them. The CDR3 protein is CASSQAGHDEQYF. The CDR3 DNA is TGTGCCAGCAGCCAAGCGGGACATGACGAGCAGTACTTC.

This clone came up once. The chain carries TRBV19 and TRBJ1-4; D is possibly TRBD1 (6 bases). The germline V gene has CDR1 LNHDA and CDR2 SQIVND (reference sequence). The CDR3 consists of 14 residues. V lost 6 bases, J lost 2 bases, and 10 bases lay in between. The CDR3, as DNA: TGTGCCAGTAGGGATGACAGGACTAATGAAAAACTGTTTTTT. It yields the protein CASRDDRTNEKLFF. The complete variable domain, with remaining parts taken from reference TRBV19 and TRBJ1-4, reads DGGITQSPKYLFRKEGQNVTLSCEQNLNHDAMYWYRQDPGQGLRLIYYSQIVNDFQKGDIAEGYSVSREKKESFPLTVTSAQKNPTAFYLCASRDDRTNEKLFFGSGTQLSVL.

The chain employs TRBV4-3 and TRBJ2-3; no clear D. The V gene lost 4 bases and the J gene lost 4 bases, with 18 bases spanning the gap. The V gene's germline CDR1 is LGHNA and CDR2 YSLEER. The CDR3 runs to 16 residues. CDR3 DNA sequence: TGCGCCAGCAGCCCCGATTCCCCCGGTACCCCAGATACGCAGTATTTT. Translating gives CASSPDSPGTPDTQYF.

Here the CDR3 DNA reads TGTGCCAGCAGTTCTGGACAGGGTGATCAGCCCCAGCATTTT. Residues: CASSSGQGDQPQHF. The V call is TRBV27, the J call TRBJ1-5; 8 bases map to TRBD1. The V and J ends lost 4 bases and 5 bases, in that order; junction bases with no gene match: 4. This CDR3 is 14 amino acids long. The germline V gene encodes CDR1 MNHEY and CDR2 SMNVEV (reference sequence).

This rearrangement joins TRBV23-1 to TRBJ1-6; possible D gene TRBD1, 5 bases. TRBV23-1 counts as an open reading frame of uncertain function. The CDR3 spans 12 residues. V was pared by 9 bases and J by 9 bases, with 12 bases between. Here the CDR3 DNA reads TGCGCCAGGCCTCGGGGGTGTTCACCCCTCCACTTT. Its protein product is CARPRGCSPLHF.

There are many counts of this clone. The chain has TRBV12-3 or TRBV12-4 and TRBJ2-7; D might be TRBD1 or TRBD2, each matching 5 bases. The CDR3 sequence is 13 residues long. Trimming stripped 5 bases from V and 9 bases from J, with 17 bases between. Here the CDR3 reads CASSPPTGQGQYF. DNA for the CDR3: TGTGCCAGCAGTCCCCCCACGGGGCAGGGGCAGTACTTC.

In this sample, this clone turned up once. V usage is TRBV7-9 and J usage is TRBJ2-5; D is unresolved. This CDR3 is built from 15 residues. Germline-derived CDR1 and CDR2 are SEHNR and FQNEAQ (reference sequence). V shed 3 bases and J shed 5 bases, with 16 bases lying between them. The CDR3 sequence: CASSLSQTVRETQYF. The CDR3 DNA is TGTGCCAGCAGCTTGTCACAGACCGTTAGGGAGACCCAGTACTTC.

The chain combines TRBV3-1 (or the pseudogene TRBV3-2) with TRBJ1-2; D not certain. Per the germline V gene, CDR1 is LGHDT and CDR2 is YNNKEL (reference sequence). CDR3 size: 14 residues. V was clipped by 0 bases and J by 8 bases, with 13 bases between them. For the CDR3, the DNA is TGTGCCAGCAGCCAAGAGGGCCTTCCTGGCGGCTACACCTTC. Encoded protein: CASSQEGLPGGYTF.

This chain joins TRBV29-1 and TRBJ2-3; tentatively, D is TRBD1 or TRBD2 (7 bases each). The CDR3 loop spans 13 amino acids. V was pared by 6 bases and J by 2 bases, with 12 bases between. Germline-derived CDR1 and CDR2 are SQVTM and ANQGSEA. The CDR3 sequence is CSVAGQNTDTQYF. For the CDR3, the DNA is TGCAGCGTAGCGGGACAGAACACAGATACGCAGTATTTT.

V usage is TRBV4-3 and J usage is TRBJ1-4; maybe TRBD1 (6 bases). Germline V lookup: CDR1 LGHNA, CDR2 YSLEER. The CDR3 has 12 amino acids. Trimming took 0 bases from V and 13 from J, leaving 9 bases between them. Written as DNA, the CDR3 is TGCGCCAGCAGCCAAGAAGAAGGGGGACTGTTTTTT. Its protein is CASSQEEGGLFF.

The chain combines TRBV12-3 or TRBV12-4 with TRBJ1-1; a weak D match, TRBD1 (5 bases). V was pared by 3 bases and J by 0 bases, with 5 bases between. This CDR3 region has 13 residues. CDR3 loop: CASSLGLNTEAFF. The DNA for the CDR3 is TGTGCCAGCAGTTTGGGACTGAACACTGAAGCTTTCTTT.

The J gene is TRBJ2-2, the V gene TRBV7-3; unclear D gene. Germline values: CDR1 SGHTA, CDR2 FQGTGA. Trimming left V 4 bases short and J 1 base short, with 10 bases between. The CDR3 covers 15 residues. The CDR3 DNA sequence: TGTGCCAGCAGCTGGGGTAGCCGGAACACCGGGGAGCTGTTTTTT. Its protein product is CASSWGSRNTGELFF.

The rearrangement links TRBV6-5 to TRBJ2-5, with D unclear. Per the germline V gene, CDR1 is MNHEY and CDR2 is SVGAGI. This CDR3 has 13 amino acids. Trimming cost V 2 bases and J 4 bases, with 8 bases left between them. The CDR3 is CASSYIRAETQYF. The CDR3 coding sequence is TGTGCCAGCAGTTACATCCGGGCAGAGACCCAGTACTTC.

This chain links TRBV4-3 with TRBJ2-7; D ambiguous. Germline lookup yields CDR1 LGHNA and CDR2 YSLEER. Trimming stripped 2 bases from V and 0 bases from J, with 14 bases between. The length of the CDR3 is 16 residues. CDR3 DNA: TGCGCCAGCAGCCAAACTTTATCAGGTCGCTCCTACGAGCAGTACTTC. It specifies CASSQTLSGRSYEQYF.

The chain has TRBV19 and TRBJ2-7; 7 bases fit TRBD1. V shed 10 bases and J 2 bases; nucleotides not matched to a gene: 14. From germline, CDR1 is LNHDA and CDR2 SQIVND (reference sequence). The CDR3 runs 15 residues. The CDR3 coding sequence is TGTGCCACCAGCATACGAACAGGGGTCCCCTACGAGCAGTACTTC. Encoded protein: CATSIRTGVPYEQYF. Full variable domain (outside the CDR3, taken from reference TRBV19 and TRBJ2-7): DGGITQSPKYLFRKEGQNVTLSCEQNLNHDAMYWYRQDPGQGLRLIYYSQIVNDFQKGDIAEGYSVSREKKESFPLTVTSAQKNPTAFYLCATSIRTGVPYEQYFGPGTRLTVT.

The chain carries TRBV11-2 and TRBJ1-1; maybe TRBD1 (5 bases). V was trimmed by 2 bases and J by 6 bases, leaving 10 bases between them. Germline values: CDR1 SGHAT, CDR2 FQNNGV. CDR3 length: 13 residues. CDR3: CASSLNTGAEAFF. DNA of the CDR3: TGTGCCAGCAGCTTAAACACGGGGGCTGAAGCTTTCTTT.

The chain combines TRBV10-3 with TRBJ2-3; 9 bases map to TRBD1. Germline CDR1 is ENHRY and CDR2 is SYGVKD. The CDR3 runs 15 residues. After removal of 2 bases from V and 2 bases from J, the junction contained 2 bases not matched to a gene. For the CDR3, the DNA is TGTGCCATCAGTGAGGGGACAGGGCACACAGATACGCAGTATTTT. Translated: CAISEGTGHTDTQYF.

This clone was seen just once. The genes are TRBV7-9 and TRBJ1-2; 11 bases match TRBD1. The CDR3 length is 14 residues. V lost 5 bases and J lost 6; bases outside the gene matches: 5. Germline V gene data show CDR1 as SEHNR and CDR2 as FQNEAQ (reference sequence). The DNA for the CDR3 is TGTGCCAGCAGCGTCGGGACAGGGGGTAATGGCTACACCTTC. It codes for CASSVGTGGNGYTF. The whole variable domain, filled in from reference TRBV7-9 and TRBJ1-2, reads DTGVSQNPRHKITKRGQNVTFRCDPISEHNRLYWYRQTLGQGPEFLTYFQNEAQLEKSRLLSDRFSAERPKGSFSTLEIQRTEQGDSAMYLCASSVGTGGNGYTFGSGTRLTVV.

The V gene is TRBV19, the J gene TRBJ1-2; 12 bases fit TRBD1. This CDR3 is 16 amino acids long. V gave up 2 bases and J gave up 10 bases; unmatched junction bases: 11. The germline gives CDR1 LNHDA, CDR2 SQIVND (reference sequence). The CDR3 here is CASSIPNAGTGGDYTF. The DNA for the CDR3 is TGTGCCAGTAGTATACCAAACGCCGGGACAGGGGGCGACTACACCTTC.

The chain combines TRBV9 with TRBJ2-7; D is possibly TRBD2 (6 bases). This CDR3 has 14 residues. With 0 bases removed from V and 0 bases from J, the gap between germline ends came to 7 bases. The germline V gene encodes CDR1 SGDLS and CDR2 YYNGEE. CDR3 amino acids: CASSVVGSSYEQYF. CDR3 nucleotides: TGTGCCAGCAGCGTAGTCGGGAGCTCCTACGAGCAGTACTTC.